This T cell receptor beta chain originates from a study of T cell responses to AZD1222 COVID-19 vaccine. Looking at the study overall: Pooled samples include second doses given at about 4 or 12 weeks.

Libraries were prepared by immunoSEQ multiplex PCR; TCRdb keeps only in-frame clonotypes and omits some of them. The profile shows roughly 150,000 clones, 80% to 90% of them singletons. Remarks on this clone: Its antigen is undetermined.

Whole-study results and caveats: Spike-specific TCR repertoires showed rising breadth and depth after two AZD1222 doses.

Trimming stripped 4 bases from V and 5 bases from J, with 12 bases between. Germline values: CDR1 LNHDA, CDR2 SQIVND (reference sequence). This CDR3 is 14 amino acids long. The sequenced sample was peripheral blood, obtained on day 0 of AZD1222 vaccination. This clonotype was obtained from an adult in good health. The gene calls are TRBV19 and TRBJ2-1; maybe TRBD1 (7 bases). CDR3 amino acids: CASSNRGGNNEQFF. The CDR3 DNA is TGTGCCAGTAGTAACAGGGGCGGGAACAATGAGCAGTTCTTC. The full variable domain, completed using reference TRBV19 and TRBJ2-1, is DGGITQSPKYLFRKEGQNVTLSCEQNLNHDAMYWYRQDPGQGLRLIYYSQIVNDFQKGDIAEGYSVSREKKESFPLTVTSAQKNPTAFYLCASSNRGGNNEQFFGPGTRLTVL.